This T cell receptor beta chain was documented in a study of T cells in Graves' hyperthyroidism and ophthalmopathy. RNA transcripts gave rise to amplified TCR beta CDR3 regions. TCR CDR3 regions were first amplified by RT-PCR with HTBI primers. TCRdb redid the calling of the multiplex PCR reads with MiXCR, one entry per CDR3 protein. The table records over 450,000 distinct CDR3 sequences, about 15% of them present only once. This CDR3 has 19 amino acids. The V gene's germline CDR1 is SGHRS and CDR2 YFSETQ. This clonotype was seen a handful of times. Compared with germline, one end of the junction differs, possibly owing to a read error.

The origin of this receptor is a young woman with Graves' hyperthyroidism. Input material: blood. The chain uses TRBV5-1 and TRBJ2-2, with 14 bases identical to TRBD2. In DNA form, the CDR3 reads TGCGCCAGCAGCTTGAAGACTAGCGGGAGGGCCGGAAACACCAGGGAGCTGTTTTTT. Amino acids: CASSLKTSGRAGNTRELFF.